The 7 T cell receptor beta chains below all came from one sample that was sequenced in a study of shared clonotypes between healthy human individuals (TCRdb year 2020). Library construction relied on the immunoSEQ multiplex PCR assay. TCRdb mirrors the immuneACCESS table, restricted to in-frame sequences. Some clones are absent from its copies; in checked studies, under half trace to an unresolved V gene, and the reason for the others is unknown. The sample profile shows roughly 2 million clones; approximately 96% of them were found once. The ten most abundant clones make up less than 0.15% of the sample. Sequencing used naive CD4+ T cells sorted from blood. The cell subset or site label corresponds to: CD45RA+ positively selected. The receptors originated from a man between 18 and 29 years old in good health.

The CDR3 reads CASSLTSGEAYEQYF. In nucleotides, the CDR3 is TGCGCCAGCAGTCTCACTAGCGGGGAGGCCTACGAGCAGTACTTC. The V call is TRBV10-2, the J call TRBJ2-7, with 10 bases identical to TRBD2. Trimming cost V 5 bases and J 2 bases; bases outside gene matches: 6. The CDR3 totals 15 residues. Germline V gene sequence: CDR1 WSHSY, CDR2 SAAADI.

The gene calls are TRBV7-2 and TRBJ2-7, with a weak D call TRBD1 (6 bases). Germline CDR1 SGHTA, CDR2 FQGNSA. CDR3 size: 14 residues. Trimming removed 5 bases from V and 1 base from J, with 12 bases in between. CDR3 loop: CASSTGHLSYEQYF. CDR3 coding DNA: TGTGCCAGCAGCACGGGACATTTGTCCTACGAGCAGTACTTC.

V usage is TRBV30 and J usage is TRBJ1-4; weak D call: TRBD1 (6 bases). The CDR3 length is 14 residues. Germline V gene data show CDR1 as GTSNPN and CDR2 as SVGIG (reference sequence). With 0 bases removed from V and 7 bases from J, the gap between germline ends came to 12 bases. The CDR3 region is CAWSVWGAAEKLFF. In DNA form, the CDR3 reads TGTGCCTGGAGTGTCTGGGGGGCGGCTGAAAAACTGTTTTTT.

This chain joins TRBV5-1 and TRBJ2-6; D unclear. The CDR3 is 14 residues long. Germline CDR1 is SGHRS and CDR2 is YFSETQ. Between the trimmed V and J ends, which lost 4 bases and 4 bases, there was a span of 9 bases. CDR3 coding DNA: TGCGCCAGCAGCCCCACAACCGGGGCCAACGTCCTGACTTTC. This codes for CASSPTTGANVLTF.

V and J are TRBV29-1 and TRBJ2-3; D is unclear. Germline V gene sequence: CDR1 SQVTM, CDR2 ANQGSEA. The CDR3 runs to 12 residues. Trimming shortened V by 5 bases and J by 6 bases, and 12 bases separated the two germline ends. DNA for the CDR3: TGCAGCGTTCTGGTTGGGAAGGATACGCAGTATTTT. Its protein is CSVLVGKDTQYF.

About this clone itself: The identical CDR3 is also encoded by other nucleotide sequences in the sample. J is TRBJ1-6 and V is TRBV19, with D tentatively TRBD1 (5 bases). Germline-derived CDR1 and CDR2 are LNHDA and SQIVND (reference sequence). V lost 5 bases and J lost 4, with 6 bases in between. The CDR3 has 13 residues. CDR3 DNA sequence: TGTGCCAGTAGTGACAGTTATAATTCACCCCTCCACTTT. Its protein product is CASSDSYNSPLHF.

Comments on this clone: The same CDR3 is also encoded by other DNA sequences in this sample. V gene TRBV5-1 combines with J gene TRBJ2-5; a possible D gene is TRBD2 (5 bases). Trimming left V 0 bases short and J 3 bases short, with 6 bases between. Germline V gene sequence: CDR1 SGHRS, CDR2 YFSETQ. This CDR3 spans 13 amino acids. CDR3 sequence (DNA): TGCGCCAGCAGCTTGGGGGGAGAAGAGACCCAGTACTTC. Translation: CASSLGGEETQYF.